A single sample is the source of the 21 T cell receptor beta chains below, sequenced in a study of CD8 T cells in ankylosing spondylitis (dated by TCRdb to the late 2010s). Summary of the overall study and its limitations: Blood from ankylosing spondylitis patients appeared to be characterized by a TCR beta motif made up of under ten highly homologous amino acid variants.

These receptors have no identified antigens. Library preparation employed 5' RACE. The sequencer listed for this sample is Illumina HiSeq 2500. The raw public reads went through TCRdb reprocessing: fastp at Q25, MiXCR clone calling, in-frame beta chains kept. Every CDR3 protein is listed once, alongside the most common genes and DNA of its rows. The sample contains some 330,000 distinct CDR3 sequences, 6.5% to 10% of them found a single time. The top ten clones comprise 14% to 15% of the sample. Sequences were obtained from blood, either unsorted or a sorted T cell fraction (not recorded which). All receptors derive from a male donor with ankylosing spondylitis.

This chain joins TRBV3-1 and TRBJ2-5; 9 positions match TRBD2. V lost 2 bases, J lost 2 bases, and 3 bases stayed unmatched. Germline values: CDR1 LGHDT, CDR2 YNNKEL (reference sequence). The CDR3 covers 15 residues. The CDR3 protein is CASSQMTSGQETQYF. The CDR3 region has the DNA TGTGCCAGCAGCCAAATGACTAGCGGACAAGAGACCCAGTACTTC.

V gene TRBV12-3 or TRBV12-4 combines with J gene TRBJ1-5, with D unresolved. V was pared by 5 bases and J by 4 bases, with 15 bases between. There are 15 residues in the CDR3. Written as DNA, the CDR3 is TGTGCCAGCAGTCCCGATGGGAGCGTAAATCAGCCCCAGCATTTT. Encoded protein: CASSPDGSVNQPQHF.

This clonotype was counted between two and nine times. This chain connects TRBV20-1 to TRBJ2-7; TRBD2 might be the D (6 bases). Deletions cut 3 bases from V and 0 bases from J, with 9 bases between. This CDR3 region has 13 residues. Germline V gene lookup returns CDR1 DFQATT and CDR2 SNEGSKA (reference sequence). This CDR3 is CSARGTRSYEQYF. As DNA, the CDR3 is TGCAGTGCTAGGGGGACTCGCTCCTACGAGCAGTACTTC.

This clonotype was seen a handful of times. The genes are TRBV12-3 or TRBV12-4 and TRBJ2-1, with TRBD1 matching 7 bases. V lost 2 bases, J lost 4 bases, and 5 bases stayed unmatched. The CDR3 contains 15 residues. DNA for the CDR3: TGTGCCAGCAGTTTATATCCAGGGGGTTACAATGAGCAGTTCTTC. Protein product: CASSLYPGGYNEQFF.

This clonotype was seen more than once but under ten times. The rearrangement uses TRBV6-1 and TRBJ1-2; D not resolved. The V end lost 6 bases, the J end lost 4 bases, and 12 bases lay between the germline ends. This CDR3 is built from 13 residues. CDR1 and CDR2 from the germline V gene are MNHNS and SASEGT. The CDR3 loop reads CASREPGTYGYTF. The CDR3 DNA is TGTGCCAGCAGGGAACCGGGAACCTATGGCTACACCTTC.

The gene calls are TRBV5-1 and TRBJ2-3; 8 positions agree with TRBD2. CDR1 and CDR2 (germline): SGHRS, YFSETQ. V was pared by 0 bases and J by 6 bases, with 6 bases of the junction left unmatched. The CDR3 contains 15 residues. The CDR3 loop reads CASSLGIAGPDTQYF. CDR3 bases: TGCGCCAGCAGCTTGGGAATAGCGGGGCCTGATACGCAGTATTTT. Supplemented by reference TRBV5-1 and TRBJ2-3, the full variable domain reads KAGVTQTPRYLIKTRGQQVTLSCSPISGHRSVSWYQQTPGQGLQFLFEYFSETQRNKGNFPGRFSGRQFSNSRSEMNVSTLELGDSALYLCASSLGIAGPDTQYFGPGTRLTVL.

Worth noting for this clonotype: A much larger clone sits a single nucleotide away, making a read error possible. In this CDR3 the conserved last residue, phenylalanine or tryptophan, is missing, so a read error is likely. The chain combines TRBV19 with TRBJ2-1, with D hard to call. Germline-derived CDR1 and CDR2 are LNHDA and SQIVND (reference sequence). This CDR3 spans 12 amino acids. V was trimmed by 5 bases and J by 7 bases, leaving 9 bases between them. Here the CDR3 DNA reads TGTGCCAGTAGTGTTCTGTGGAATGAGCAGTTCCTC. This encodes CASSVLWNEQFL.

CDR3 in DNA: TGTGCCAGCAGCTCTCGGACTAGCGGGGTATTTACAGATACGCAGTATTTT. Its protein is CASSSRTSGVFTDTQYF. The rearrangement links TRBV7-3 to TRBJ2-3; TRBD2 matches 12 bases. The V and J ends lost 4 bases and 3 bases, in that order; junction bases with no gene match: 8. The CDR3 loop spans 17 amino acids. Germline V lookup: CDR1 SGHTA, CDR2 FQGTGA.

The V gene is TRBV10-3, the J gene TRBJ2-5, with unresolved D. Germline CDR1 ENHRY, CDR2 SYGVKD. V lost 10 bases and J lost 2, with 14 bases in between. This CDR3 is built from 13 residues. The CDR3 spells CATKYSDQETQYF. For the CDR3, the DNA is TGTGCCACCAAATACTCGGATCAAGAGACCCAGTACTTC.

The chain recombines TRBV5-1 with TRBJ1-6; TRBD1 aligns across 10 bases. Germline loops: CDR1 SGHRS, CDR2 YFSETQ. V shed 3 bases, J shed 7 bases, and the junction held 1 base outside the gene matches. The CDR3 has 14 amino acids. The CDR3 sequence is CASSWTGGNSPLHF. The CDR3 DNA is TGCGCCAGCAGCTGGACAGGGGGGAATTCACCCCTCCACTTT.

V and J are TRBV5-1 and TRBJ2-7, with 7 bases lining up with TRBD2. The CDR3 sequence is 15 residues long. J lost 5 bases, V lost 0 bases, and 8 bases had no gene match. CDR1 and CDR2 (germline): SGHRS, YFSETQ. CDR3 residues: CASSLVLAGGNEQYF. The CDR3 coding sequence is TGCGCCAGCAGCTTGGTGTTAGCGGGTGGCAACGAGCAGTACTTC.

As concerns this clonotype: A much larger clone lies a single base off, so this may be a read error. The rearrangement links TRBV7-9 to TRBJ2-7; 12 positions match TRBD2. CDR3 length: 13 amino acids. The germline gives CDR1 SEHNR, CDR2 FQNEAQ (reference sequence). The CDR3 sequence: CASSGLAGNEKYF. CDR3 DNA: TGTGCCAGCAGCGGACTAGCGGGAAACGAGAAGTACTTC. The variable domain in full, completed from reference TRBV7-9 and TRBJ2-7, reads DTGVSQNPRHKITKRGQNVTFRCDPISEHNRLYWYRQTLGQGPEFLTYFQNEAQLEKSRLLSDRFSAERPKGSFSTLEIQRTEQGDSAMYLCASSGLAGNEKYFGPGTRLTVT.

The rearrangement joins TRBV4-1 to TRBJ1-4; tentatively, D is TRBD1 (5 bases). CDR3 length: 16 amino acids. CDR1 is MGHRA and CDR2 is YSYEKL in the germline V gene. The V end lost 0 bases, the J end lost 6 bases, and 14 bases lay between the germline ends. CDR3 region: CASSQEEDTTYEKLFF. CDR3 sequence (DNA): TGCGCCAGCAGCCAAGAAGAGGACACCACTTATGAAAAACTGTTTTTT.

This chain links TRBV7-8 with TRBJ2-2; D remains ambiguous. V lost 2 bases and J lost 6, with 4 bases in between. Germline V gene sequence: CDR1 SGHVS, CDR2 FQNEAQ. This CDR3 is 12 amino acids long. CDR3 DNA sequence: TGTGCCAGCAGCTTATGGCCCGGGGAGCTGTTTTTT. Encoded protein: CASSLWPGELFF.

This clonotype was seen only a few times. The gene calls are TRBV7-8 and TRBJ2-1, with a weak D call TRBD2 (7 bases). The CDR3 is 16 amino acids. The germline V and J ends were trimmed by 5 bases and 1 base, with 15 bases remaining between them. Germline V lookup: CDR1 SGHVS, CDR2 FQNEAQ. The CDR3 nucleotides are TGTGCCAGCAGCAAAGGGGGGGCCGGGTCCTACAATGAGCAGTTCTTC. Its protein is CASSKGGAGSYNEQFF.

This chain uses TRBV7-8 with TRBJ2-1; 9 bases map to TRBD2. V trimming: 1 base; J trimming: 7 bases; junction bases outside the gene matches: 2. Germline CDR1 and CDR2: SGHVS and FQNEAQ. This CDR3 comprises 14 residues. CDR3 protein: CASSLDAGGNEQFF. Here the CDR3 DNA reads TGTGCCAGCAGCTTAGATGCGGGAGGGAATGAGCAGTTCTTC.

This clonotype was observed many times. This chain connects TRBV5-5 to TRBJ2-1; tentative D call: TRBD1 (6 bases). The V end was cut by 3 bases, the J end by 1 base, with 11 bases between. The V gene's germline CDR1 is SGHKS and CDR2 YYEKEE (reference sequence). This CDR3 spans 15 amino acids. DNA of the CDR3: TGTGCCAGCAGCTATGACCAGGGGTCCTACAATGAGCAGTTCTTC. Its protein is CASSYDQGSYNEQFF. Full variable domain (outside the CDR3, taken from reference TRBV5-5 and TRBJ2-1): DAGVTQSPTHLIKTRGQQVTLRCSPISGHKSVSWYQQVLGQGPQFIFQYYEKEERGRGNFPDRFSARQFPNYSSELNVNALLLGDSALYLCASSYDQGSYNEQFFGPGTRLTVL.

This chain uses TRBV9 with TRBJ2-7; TRBD1 matches 8 bases. This CDR3 is built from 16 residues. Trimming cost V 7 bases and J 3 bases; bases outside gene matches: 15. The germline gives CDR1 SGDLS, CDR2 YYNGEE. The CDR3 here is CASAFGADREDYEQYF. DNA for the CDR3: TGTGCCAGCGCCTTTGGGGCGGACAGGGAAGACTACGAGCAGTACTTC. Full variable domain (rest looked up from reference TRBV9 and TRBJ2-7): DSGVTQTPKHLITATGQRVTLRCSPRSGDLSVYWYQQSLDQGLQFLIQYYNGEERAKGNILERFSAQQFPDLHSELNLSSLELGDSALYFCASAFGADREDYEQYFGPGTRLTVT.

The V call is TRBV28, the J call TRBJ2-1, with D unclear. V lost 6 bases, J lost 7 bases, and 19 bases lay in between. Germline CDR1 is MDHEN and CDR2 is SYDVKM. CDR3 length: 15 amino acids. In nucleotides, the CDR3 is TGTGCCAGCAGCCCGGCTTCTAGGCGGTTTAATGAGCAGTTCTTC. As protein: CASSPASRRFNEQFF. Drawing the rest from reference TRBV28 and TRBJ2-1, the complete variable domain is DVKVTQSSRYLVKRTGEKVFLECVQDMDHENMFWYRQDPGLGLRLIYFSYDVKMKEKGDIPEGYSVSREKKERFSLILESASTNQTSMYLCASSPASRRFNEQFFGPGTRLTVL.

This clonotype was picked up a small number of times. The chain joins TRBV5-1 to TRBJ2-7, with D tentatively TRBD2 (6 bases). Per the germline V gene, CDR1 is SGHRS and CDR2 is YFSETQ. V was clipped by 9 bases and J by 0 bases, with 16 bases between them. This CDR3 is 14 amino acids long. The DNA of the CDR3 is TGCGCCATCTTCCGGAGGGATAGCTCCTACGAGCAGTACTTC. It yields the protein CAIFRRDSSYEQYF.

This clonotype was seen a few times. The DNA for the CDR3 is TGCGCCAGCAGCTCCACATCGGGGGGCGCCTACGAGCAGTACTTC. Residues: CASSSTSGGAYEQYF. The chain employs TRBV5-1 and TRBJ2-7; TRBD2 might be the D (7 bases). Trimming removed 3 bases at V and 2 bases at J, with 15 bases between. Germline V lookup: CDR1 SGHRS, CDR2 YFSETQ. This CDR3 has 15 amino acids.